The clone carrying this T cell receptor (beta chain) showed up just once. The data were taken from a study of radiotherapy plus CTLA-4 blockade in lung cancer. The table came from immunoSEQ multiplex PCR; TCRdb's copy has only in-frame clones and leaves some out. Found here are around 110,000 clones, about 87% of them singletons; the top ten hold approximately 7.2%. Germline V gene lookup returns CDR1 SGHRS and CDR2 YFSETQ. The V segment lost 0 bases and the J segment 8 bases; nucleotides outside the gene matches: 5. There are 15 residues in the CDR3. It was focal radiation plus CTLA-4 blockade with ipilimumab that patients with chemo-refractory metastatic non-small-cell lung cancer received.

The specimen comprised peripheral blood, sampled from a patient treated with radiotherapy plus ipilimumab. The V call is TRBV5-1, the J call TRBJ2-1; TRBD2 aligns across 10 bases. This sequence was found in a human donor with non-small cell lung cancer that progressed on radiotherapy plus ipilimumab. The CDR3 spells CASSLEREGLDEQFF. The CDR3 DNA sequence: TGCGCCAGCAGCTTGGAGCGGGAGGGCCTCGATGAGCAGTTCTTC.